This is a list of T cell receptor beta chains from one sample in a study of identical twins. TCRdb independently ran MiXCR on the 5' RACE reads; one entry per CDR3 protein. Of under 250,000 distinct CDR3 sequences in the sample, roughly 13% were seen once. The sample was also linked to a second study, of yellow fever vaccine responses in identical twins.

The sequencing sample was made of memory (CD45RO+) T cells sorted from blood. The receptors shown here come from a woman aged 18-29 years in good health. CDR3s include the opening cysteine and the closing phenylalanine or tryptophan. Fields, in order: D gene, V gene, clone size, CDR3 length, J gene, CDR3 protein, CDR3 DNA. The D gene is left open where the match is weak. Expanded clones are given a class, and other clones once, few, many or no size at all.

NA	TRBV6-5	NA	14	TRBJ2-7	CASSYSGHHYEQYF	TGTGCCAGCAGTTACTCGGGACACCACTACGAGCAGTACTTC
TRBD2	TRBV11-1	NA	19	TRBJ2-1	CASSLALRLAGGGGNEQFF	TGTGCCAGCAGCTTAGCCCTAAGACTAGCGGGAGGAGGTGGCAATGAGCAGTTCTTC
NA	TRBV5-1	NA	15	TRBJ2-6	CASSLEAGGANVLTF	TGCGCCAGCAGCTTGGAGGCAGGAGGGGCCAACGTCCTGACTTTC
TRBD2	TRBV27	NA	15	TRBJ2-7	CASSFSTAGNYEQYF	TGTGCCAGCAGTTTTAGTACAGCGGGGAACTACGAGCAGTACTTC
TRBD1	TRBV6-4	many	16	TRBJ2-1	CASSELPGQGTDEQFF	TGTGCCAGCAGTGAATTGCCGGGACAGGGAACCGATGAGCAGTTCTTC
NA	TRBV20-1	few	14	TRBJ2-3	CSARSTRGTDTQYF	TGCAGTGCTAGGTCAACTAGGGGCACAGATACGCAGTATTTT
TRBD1	TRBV19	many	13	TRBJ2-5	CASSTGQGETQYF	TGTGCCAGTAGTACGGGACAGGGGGAGACCCAGTACTTC
NA	TRBV28	few	15	TRBJ2-3	CASSLRTLGTDTQYF	TGTGCCAGCAGCCTACGCACCCTGGGAACAGATACGCAGTATTTT
NA	TRBV19	NA	15	TRBJ2-2	CASSTRFPNTGELFF	TGTGCCAGTAGTACCCGTTTTCCGAACACCGGGGAGCTGTTTTTT
TRBD2	TRBV29-1	few	14	TRBJ2-7	CSVLGLAGPYEQYF	TGCAGCGTTCTTGGACTAGCGGGTCCCTACGAGCAGTACTTC
TRBD1	TRBV11-2	NA	15	TRBJ2-2	CASSSGTGLAGELFF	TGTGCCAGCAGCTCCGGGACAGGGTTGGCCGGGGAGCTGTTTTTT
TRBD2	TRBV3-1	many	17	TRBJ2-1	CASSRTSDLFIGDEQFF	TGTGCCAGCAGCCGGACTAGCGACCTATTCATTGGCGATGAGCAGTTCTTC
NA	TRBV20-1	NA	14	TRBJ2-1	CSASSRQRGNEQFF	TGCAGTGCTAGTAGCCGCCAGAGAGGGAATGAGCAGTTCTTC
TRBD2	TRBV12-5	few	20	TRBJ2-1	CASGLVTLGLAGATYNEQFF	TGTGCTAGTGGTTTGGTAACATTGGGACTAGCGGGAGCCACCTACAATGAGCAGTTCTTC
NA	TRBV7-3	many	14	TRBJ1-6	CASSFGTNGSPLHF	TGTGCCAGCAGCTTTGGGACAAACGGTTCACCCCTCCACTTT
NA	TRBV15	NA	15	TRBJ2-7	CATSRDWQGPYEQYF	TGTGCCACCAGCAGAGATTGGCAGGGTCCCTACGAGCAGTACTTC
NA	TRBV19	NA	13	TRBJ2-2	CASRDGFAGELFF	TGTGCCAGCAGGGACGGTTTCGCCGGGGAGCTGTTTTTT
TRBD1	TRBV7-2	NA	17	TRBJ2-1	CASSLGTGTGFGREQFF	TGTGCCAGCAGCCTCGGTACCGGGACAGGGTTCGGGCGTGAGCAGTTCTTC
TRBD2	TRBV12-3/TRBV12-4	many	20	TRBJ2-5	CASSRKTSGGQKGVRETQYF	TGTGCCAGCAGCCGTAAGACTAGCGGGGGACAAAAAGGGGTTCGAGAGACCCAGTACTTC
TRBD2	TRBV5-1	few	19	TRBJ2-2	CASSSTGTSGGARTGELFF	TGCGCCAGCAGCTCAACCGGGACTAGCGGGGGGGCCAGGACCGGGGAGCTGTTTTTT
NA	TRBV6-2/TRBV6-3	few	16	TRBJ2-7	CASSHRTAGIPYEQYF	TGTGCCAGCAGTCATCGGACAGCCGGGATCCCCTACGAGCAGTACTTC
TRBD2	TRBV5-1	NA	16	TRBJ2-2	CASSPTMSGSTGELFF	TGCGCCAGCAGCCCTACTATGAGCGGGAGCACCGGGGAGCTGTTTTTT
NA	TRBV7-9	few	12	TRBJ1-4	CASSREGEKLFF	TGTGCCAGCAGCCGGGAGGGTGAAAAACTGTTTTTT
NA	TRBV12-3/TRBV12-4	many	13	TRBJ2-3	CASHGVSTDTQYF	TGTGCCAGTCACGGGGTGAGCACAGATACGCAGTATTTT
TRBD1	TRBV20-1	NA	12	TRBJ2-1	CSAPRTGYEQFF	TGCAGTGCCCCTAGGACAGGGTATGAGCAGTTCTTC
NA	TRBV7-9	NA	14	TRBJ1-5	CASSLKGTDQPQHF	TGTGCCAGCAGCTTAAAGGGTACGGATCAGCCCCAGCATTTT
TRBD2	TRBV4-3	few	17	TRBJ2-2	CASSQEYGRAGTGELFF	TGCGCCAGCAGCCAAGAGTACGGGAGGGCGGGCACCGGGGAGCTGTTTTTT
NA	TRBV20-1	few	15	TRBJ2-3	CSARRRGVSTDTQYF	TGCAGTGCTAGACGCCGCGGGGTTAGCACAGATACGCAGTATTTT
NA	TRBV6-1	NA	16	TRBJ1-1	CASSERAATQNTEAFF	TGTGCCAGCAGTGAAAGGGCGGCCACACAGAACACTGAAGCTTTCTTT
TRBD2	TRBV7-3	few	17	TRBJ2-2	CASSPRGSGGNTGELFF	TGTGCCAGCAGCCCCCGAGGTAGCGGGGGGAACACCGGGGAGCTGTTTTTT
TRBD1	TRBV6-1	few	16	TRBJ1-6	CASTQGQAITNSPLHF	TGTGCCAGCACCCAGGGACAGGCGATCACTAATTCACCCCTCCACTTT
NA	TRBV7-9	NA	13	TRBJ2-2	CASSLGDTGELFF	TGTGCCAGCAGCTTAGGAGACACCGGGGAGCTGTTTTTT
TRBD1	TRBV29-1	few	10	TRBJ2-7	CSMTGNEQYF	TGCAGCATGACAGGGAACGAGCAGTACTTC
TRBD2	TRBV3-1	few	16	TRBJ2-1	CASSHRSGKSHNEQFF	TGTGCCAGCAGCCACCGTAGCGGGAAATCCCACAATGAGCAGTTCTTC
NA	TRBV15	NA	14	TRBJ2-2	CATSRGLGARELFF	TGTGCCACCAGCAGAGGTTTGGGGGCCAGGGAGCTGTTTTTT
NA	TRBV20-1	few	14	TRBJ1-1	CSARGAGFDTEAFF	TGCAGTGCTAGAGGAGCTGGGTTCGACACTGAAGCTTTCTTT
TRBD2	TRBV5-4	few	14	TRBJ2-3	CASESGRGTDTQYF	TGTGCCAGCGAGAGCGGGAGGGGCACAGATACGCAGTATTTT
NA	TRBV6-1	NA	11	TRBJ2-4	CASSVGDIQYF	TGTGCCAGCAGTGTGGGAGACATTCAGTACTTC
NA	TRBV11-2	NA	14	TRBJ2-1	CASSLDLGANEQFF	TGTGCCAGCAGCTTAGATCTGGGGGCGAATGAGCAGTTCTTC
TRBD1	TRBV7-7	few	15	TRBJ2-5	CASSLGPTGLDSQYF	TGTGCTAGCAGCTTAGGACCGACAGGGCTGGACTCCCAGTACTTC
NA	TRBV12-3/TRBV12-4	many	13	TRBJ1-2	CASSPQGPHGYTF	TGTGCCAGCAGCCCTCAGGGGCCCCATGGCTACACCTTC
NA	TRBV4-3	many	15	TRBJ1-5	CASSQEGQSNQPQHF	TGCGCCAGCAGCCAAGAAGGGCAGAGCAATCAGCCCCAGCATTTT
NA	TRBV18	NA	12	TRBJ2-2	CASSPSGDELFF	TGTGCCAGCTCACCATCGGGAGATGAGCTGTTTTTT
TRBD1	TRBV7-6	few	16	TRBJ2-7	CASSLALGTGAYEQYF	TGTGCCAGCAGCTTAGCCCTCGGGACAGGAGCCTACGAGCAGTACTTC
NA	TRBV15	many	18	TRBJ1-2	CATSRGGVGTELLTGYTF	TGTGCCACCAGCAGGGGAGGAGTTGGGACCGAACTACTTACGGGCTACACCTTC
TRBD1	TRBV7-2	NA	16	TRBJ2-4	CASSIGQGGGKNIQYF	TGTGCCAGCAGCATCGGACAGGGTGGTGGCAAAAACATTCAGTACTTC
NA	TRBV6-7	few	16	TRBJ1-4	CASSYSRDRLMKNCFF	NA
NA	TRBV6-5	NA	15	TRBJ2-7	CASSYEGAYTYEQYF	TGTGCCAGCAGTTACGAAGGGGCCTATACCTACGAGCAGTACTTC
NA	TRBV10-3	NA	18	TRBJ2-2	CAIRSSPALGTNTGELFF	TGTGCCATCAGATCGTCTCCGGCGCTGGGGACGAACACCGGGGAGCTGTTTTTT
NA	TRBV10-3	many	14	TRBJ2-1	CAISRGTSYNEQFF	TGTGCCATCTCAAGGGGGACTTCCTACAATGAGCAGTTCTTC
NA	TRBV28	few	16	TRBJ2-1	CASSFSGRGPYNEQFF	TGTGCCAGCAGTTTCAGTGGGAGAGGACCCTACAATGAGCAGTTCTTC
TRBD1	TRBV9	few	16	TRBJ2-2	CASSVVDRGRTGELFF	TGTGCCAGCAGCGTAGTTGACAGGGGGCGGACCGGGGAGCTGTTTTTT
TRBD2	TRBV20-1	NA	14	TRBJ2-1	CSASALAGANEQFF	TGCAGTGCTAGCGCGCTAGCGGGAGCCAATGAGCAGTTCTTC
TRBD1	TRBV12-3/TRBV12-4	many	13	TRBJ1-1	CASRPGTGSLAFF	TGTGCCAGCAGACCCGGGACAGGGTCGTTAGCTTTCTTT
NA	TRBV5-1	NA	17	TRBJ2-3	CASSTGGTRRSTDTQYF	TGCGCCAGCTCTACCGGGGGAACCCGGCGGTCCACAGATACGCAGTATTTT